This TCR beta chain was recorded in a study of shared clonotypes between healthy human individuals. About this clone: Other DNA sequences in the sample encode the same CDR3.

Trimming took off 5 bases at V and 0 bases at J, with 9 bases between the two ends. In germline, CDR1 is SEHNR, CDR2 FQNEAQ (reference sequence). This CDR3 contains 14 residues. Sequencing was performed with immunoSEQ multiplex PCR; in TCRdb, only in-frame clones are kept and a portion is missing. The sample holds approximately 980,000 clones, about three quarters seen once. This receptor was obtained from a man younger than 35 in good health. V gene TRBV7-9 combines with J gene TRBJ2-3; D ambiguous. The sequencing input was memory CD4+ T cells sorted from blood. This sample's subset: CD45RA-negative fraction. This CDR3 reads CASSGRPSTDTQYF. The CDR3 DNA reads TGTGCCAGCAGCGGACGGCCTAGCACAGATACGCAGTATTTT.